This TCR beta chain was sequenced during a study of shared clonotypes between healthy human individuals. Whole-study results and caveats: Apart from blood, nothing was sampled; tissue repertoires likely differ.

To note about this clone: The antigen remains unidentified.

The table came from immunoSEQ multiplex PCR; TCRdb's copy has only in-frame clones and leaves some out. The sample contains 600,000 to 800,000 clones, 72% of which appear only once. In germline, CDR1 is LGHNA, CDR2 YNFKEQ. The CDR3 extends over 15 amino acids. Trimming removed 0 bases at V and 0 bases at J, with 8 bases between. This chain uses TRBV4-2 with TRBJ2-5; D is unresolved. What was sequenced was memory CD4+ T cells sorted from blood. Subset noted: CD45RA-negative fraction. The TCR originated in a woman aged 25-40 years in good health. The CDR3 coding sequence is TGTGCCAGCAGCCAAGATTCCGACCACCAAGAGACCCAGTACTTC. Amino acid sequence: CASSQDSDHQETQYF.